The sequence of this TCR beta chain was determined in a study of T-cell reconstitution after alpha-beta-depleted transplantation in children. Study results and limitations: Expanded clones from the graft, numbering several hundred, reportedly supplied alpha-beta T cells about two months after transplant.

TCRbeta library preparation incorporated unique molecular identifiers. TCRdb re-called the PCR reads with MiXCR, one entry per CDR3 protein. The sample records 55,000 to 65,000 distinct CDR3 sequences, 44% being singletons. Worth noting for this clonotype: Its antigen is not known.

CDR3 size: 13 residues. The V end lost 10 bases, the J end lost 6 bases, and 15 bases lay between the germline ends. Germline CDR1 and CDR2: LGHDT and YNNKEL (reference sequence). The origin of this receptor is a male patient younger than 18 who had a stem cell transplant for acute lymphoblastic leukemia, so the T cells may come from the graft donor. The rearrangement joins TRBV3-1 to TRBJ2-2, with a weak D call TRBD2 (6 bases). Sequencing was performed on PBMCs, mostly from graft donor cells, taken 360 days after TCRalphabeta/CD19-depleted stem cell transplant. The CDR3 protein is CATNSGQAGELFF. CDR3 nucleotide sequence: TGTGCCACCAATAGCGGCCAAGCCGGGGAGCTGTTTTTT.